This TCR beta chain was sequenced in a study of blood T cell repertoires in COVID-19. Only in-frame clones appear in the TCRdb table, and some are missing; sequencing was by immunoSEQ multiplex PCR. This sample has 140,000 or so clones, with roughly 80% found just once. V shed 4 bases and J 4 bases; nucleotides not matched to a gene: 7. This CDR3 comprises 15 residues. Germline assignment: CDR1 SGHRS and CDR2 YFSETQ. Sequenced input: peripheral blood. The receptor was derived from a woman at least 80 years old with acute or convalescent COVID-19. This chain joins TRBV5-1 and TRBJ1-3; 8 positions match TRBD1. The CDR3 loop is CASSMTGDKGNTIYF. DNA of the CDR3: TGCGCCAGCAGCATGACAGGGGATAAGGGAAACACCATATATTTT.